This T cell receptor (beta chain) was found in a study of blood T cell repertoires in COVID-19. The germline CDR1 and CDR2 sequences are KGHSH and LQKENI. CDR3 length: 15 residues. Trimming took 7 bases from V and 8 from J; bases not matched to a gene: 9. Participant-given clinical history determined each cohort assignment. The protocol was immunoSEQ multiplex PCR, while the TCRdb copy is restricted to in-frame clones and leaves out a portion. The data contain around 300,000 clones, roughly 86% of them seen just once; the ten biggest clones take up 2.6%. The sample comprised PBMCs or T cells enriched from blood (not recorded which). The chain joins TRBV18 to TRBJ1-5; 12 bases align to TRBD1. The TCR comes from a woman in her late teens or twenties who had recovered from COVID-19. Here the CDR3 reads CASLGDRGRVEPQHF. As DNA, the CDR3 is TGTGCCAGCTTGGGGGACAGGGGGCGAGTGGAGCCCCAGCATTTT.